This is a list of T cell receptor beta chains from one sample in a study of patients and donors after allogeneic stem cell transplantation. TCRdb recomputed calls from the RT-PCR reads with MiXCR, one row per CDR3 protein. The data show some 880,000 distinct CDR3 sequences, with roughly 18% seen just once and approximately 5.9% held by the top ten. Source material: blood, either unsorted or a sorted T cell fraction (not recorded which). The source is a human donor who was either an allogeneic HSCT recipient or a stem cell or donor lymphocyte infusion donor (not recorded which). It is not recorded whose cells these are; they may come from a transplant donor. Each CDR3 is given with its conserved first and last residue. D genes are given only for firm matches. Size is omitted from some rows. Given values are once, few, many or a class for expanded clones.

>NA|few|TRBV18|TRBJ1-2
TGTGCCAGCTTCACGGGTCGCGGCGGCTGGGGCTACACCTTC
CASFTGRGGWGYTF
>TRBD2|NA|TRBV3-1|TRBJ2-7
TGTGCCAGCAGCCAACAACCGGGACTAGCTTCCGAGCAGTACTTC
CASSQQPGLASEQYF
>NA|NA|TRBV7-9|TRBJ2-3
TGTGCCAGCAGCCCTGGGACCATGACAGATACGCAGTATTTT
CASSPGTMTDTQYF
>NA|few|TRBV4-2|TRBJ1-3
TGTGCCAGCAGCCCGAAGGAAGGGGTCAACACCATATATTTT
CASSPKEGVNTIYF
>NA|few|TRBV25-1|TRBJ2-1
TGTGCCAGCAGGGGGCGGGACTCCTGGGCTGAGCAGTTCTTC
CASRGRDSWAEQFF
>TRBD1|NA|TRBV6-2/TRBV6-3|TRBJ1-5
TGTGCCAGCAGTCAAAGAAGACCACGACAGGGCGCTCAGCCCCAGCATTTT
CASSQRRPRQGAQPQHF
>NA|few|TRBV20-1|TRBJ1-3
TGCAGTGCTAGCAGAGGAAATGGAAACACCATATATTTT
CSASRGNGNTIYF
>NA|NA|TRBV11-2|TRBJ2-7
TGTGCCAGCAGCTTATACCCAGGGATTGGGGACGAGCAGTACTTC
CASSLYPGIGDEQYF
>NA|few|TRBV29-1|TRBJ2-2
TGCAGCGTTGGGGCAGAATGGGGCGCGAACACCGGGGAGCTGTTTTTT
CSVGAEWGANTGELFF
>TRBD2|few|TRBV9|TRBJ2-3
TGTGCCAGCAGCGTACTAGCGGGGCCCAGCACAGATACGCAGTATTTT
CASSVLAGPSTDTQYF
>TRBD2|few|TRBV7-9|TRBJ2-1
TGTGCCAGCACTCTAACAGCGGGGGGGTACAATGAGCAGTTCTTC
CASTLTAGGYNEQFF
>TRBD2|NA|TRBV9|TRBJ2-1
TGTGCCAGCAGCTATAGCGGGGGGATTTACAATGAGCAGTTCTTC
CASSYSGGIYNEQFF
>NA|NA|TRBV5-6|TRBJ1-1
TGTGCCAGCAGCTTGGAAACAGAGAAGAACACTGAAGCTTTCTTT
CASSLETEKNTEAFF
>NA|many|TRBV7-9|TRBJ2-1
TGTGCCAGCAGCCTCACGGGACATTCCTACAATGAGCAGTTCTTC
CASSLTGHSYNEQFF
>TRBD2|many|TRBV12-3/TRBV12-4|TRBJ2-1
TGTGCCAGCAGCCCCTTTTTAGCGGGAGCCTACAATGAGCAGTTCTTC
CASSPFLAGAYNEQFF
>TRBD1|NA|TRBV7-2|TRBJ1-6
TGTGCCAGCAGCTGGGACAGGCAGGGATCACCCCTCCACTTT
CASSWDRQGSPLHF
>NA|NA|TRBV5-6|TRBJ1-5
TGTACCAGCAGCTTAACACCTAATCAGCCCCAGCATTTT
CTSSLTPNQPQHF
>TRBD1|NA|TRBV12-3/TRBV12-4|TRBJ1-3
TGTGCCAGCAGTATACGGACAGGGGGAATTTCCTCTGGAAACACCATATATTTT
CASSIRTGGISSGNTIYF
>NA|few|TRBV4-1|TRBJ2-2
TGCGCCAGCAGCCAAAAGCTACACGGGGAGCTGTTTTTT
CASSQKLHGELFF
>TRBD1|few|TRBV24-1|TRBJ2-5
TGTGCCACCAGGGCGGCCACAGGGGGCTCCCTTTGGGAGACCCAGTACTTC
CATRAATGGSLWETQYF
>NA|NA|TRBV20-1|TRBJ2-7
TGCAGTGTCGGCGGGGATCGATACGAGCAGTACTTC
CSVGGDRYEQYF
>NA|NA|TRBV10-3|TRBJ1-5
TGTGCCATCAGTGAGGGCGTGCGCGGGCCCCAGCATTTT
CAISEGVRGPQHF
>NA|NA|TRBV7-2|TRBJ2-7
TGTGCCAGCAGCTTAGGACCATATAACTACGAGCAGTACTTC
CASSLGPYNYEQYF
>NA|NA|TRBV2|TRBJ1-5
TGTGCCAGCAAAAAGGGGAGTCAGCCCCAGCATTTT
CASKKGSQPQHF
>TRBD2|few|TRBV7-9|TRBJ2-1
TGTGCCAGCAGCAAAAGCGGGAGCTCCTACAATGAGCAGTTCTTC
CASSKSGSSYNEQFF
>NA|NA|TRBV4-1|TRBJ2-1
TGCGCCAGCAGCCAAGAATACGAGCGGGACAATGAGCAGTTCTTC
CASSQEYERDNEQFF
>TRBD1|NA|TRBV5-1|TRBJ1-1
TGCGCCAGCAGCTCAGGGGGACCGAGCACTGAAGCTTTCTTT
CASSSGGPSTEAFF
>NA|few|TRBV5-1|TRBJ2-1
TGCGCCAGCAGCTTAGAACTCCCCTACAATGAGCAGTTCTTC
CASSLELPYNEQFF
>NA|few|TRBV20-1|TRBJ1-2
TGCAGTGCTACAGCGGGGGACTATGGCTACACCTTC
CSATAGDYGYTF
>NA|few|TRBV9|TRBJ1-4
TGTGCCAGCAGCGTGCGGGGGGCTTTTGGGGAAAAACTGTTTTTT
CASSVRGAFGEKLFF
>TRBD2|few|TRBV5-1|TRBJ2-7
TGCGCCAGCAGCCTCACCGGGACTAGCGCTTACGAGCAGTACTTC
CASSLTGTSAYEQYF
>NA|few|TRBV25-1|TRBJ2-3
TGTGCCAGCAGTGGATTTGGCGGGGTGGATACGCAGTATTTT
CASSGFGGVDTQYF
>TRBD1|NA|TRBV12-3/TRBV12-4|TRBJ1-6
TGTGCCAGCAGTCCGGACAGGGGAGCAGTGAATTCACCCCTCCACTTT
CASSPDRGAVNSPLHF
>TRBD1|NA|TRBV7-9|TRBJ2-3
TGTGCCAGCAGCTCGTTGACAGGGGGCGGCACAGATACGCAGTATTTT
CASSSLTGGGTDTQYF
>NA|many|TRBV12-3/TRBV12-4|TRBJ2-7
TGTGCCAGCAGTCTAACGTCCGGAGTTTACGAGCAGTACTTC
CASSLTSGVYEQYF
>NA|NA|TRBV9|TRBJ2-2
TGTGCCAGCAGCGAGGGGACGCGGGCCGGGGAGCTGTTTTTT
CASSEGTRAGELFF
>TRBD2|NA|TRBV4-3|TRBJ2-7
TGCGCCAGCAGCCAAGGTTTAGTAGCGGGGACCTTAACCTACGAGCAGTACTTC
CASSQGLVAGTLTYEQYF
>NA|NA|TRBV7-2|TRBJ1-5
TGTGCCAGCAGCTTAGCGCCGAAGACAACCTTAACGCAGCCCCAGCATTTT
CASSLAPKTTLTQPQHF
>TRBD2|NA|TRBV7-2|TRBJ2-3
TGTGCCAGCAGCTTAGCCGGCCCTAGCGGGGGCACAGATACGCAGTATTTT
CASSLAGPSGGTDTQYF